This T cell receptor (beta chain) was captured by sequencing in a study of cytomegalovirus exposure and HLA in healthy donors. Study results and caveats: Published work reported that the classifier diagnosed cytomegalovirus status with high specificity and sensitivity. Most TCR sequences proved rare, with some public TCRs found in many donors.

Sequencing used immunoSEQ multiplex PCR; TCRdb keeps in-frame clones, though not all of them. The table shows 150,000 or so clones, with approximately 87% occurring only once. The CDR3 is 15 amino acids. V dropped 8 bases and J dropped 4 bases, with 18 bases sitting between them. Germline V lookup: CDR1 MNHEY, CDR2 SMNVEV (reference sequence). As for this clone: As yet, its antigen is unknown.

This chain uses TRBV27 with TRBJ1-5; D might be TRBD1 (5 bases). Sequencing was carried out using PBMCs. This receptor was taken from a woman aged 25 to 39 in good health and CMV-seronegative. The CDR3 DNA reads TGTGCCAGCCAAATTTCGGGGGGTCCTAATCAGCCCCAGCATTTT. Translation gives CASQISGGPNQPQHF.